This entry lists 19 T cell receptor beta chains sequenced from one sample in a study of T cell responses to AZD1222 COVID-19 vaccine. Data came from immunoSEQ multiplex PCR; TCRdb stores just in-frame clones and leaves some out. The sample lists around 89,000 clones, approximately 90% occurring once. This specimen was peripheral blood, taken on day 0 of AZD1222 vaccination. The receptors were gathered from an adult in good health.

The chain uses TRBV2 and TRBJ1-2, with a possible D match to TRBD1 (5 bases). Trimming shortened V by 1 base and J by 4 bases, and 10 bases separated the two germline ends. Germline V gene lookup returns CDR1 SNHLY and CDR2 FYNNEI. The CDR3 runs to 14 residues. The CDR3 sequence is CASSEVQVLYGYTF. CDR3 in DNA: TGTGCCAGCAGTGAAGTACAGGTTCTCTATGGCTACACCTTC.

CDR3 region: CASSPPAGGGGYGYTF. CDR3 nucleotide sequence: TGTGCCAGCTCACCCCCTGCTGGAGGGGGCGGCTATGGCTACACCTTC. J is TRBJ1-2 and V is TRBV18; 7 bases line up with TRBD1. J was trimmed by 4 bases and V by 3 bases; bases with no gene match: 11. CDR1 and CDR2 from the germline V gene are KGHSH and LQKENI. The CDR3 loop spans 16 amino acids.

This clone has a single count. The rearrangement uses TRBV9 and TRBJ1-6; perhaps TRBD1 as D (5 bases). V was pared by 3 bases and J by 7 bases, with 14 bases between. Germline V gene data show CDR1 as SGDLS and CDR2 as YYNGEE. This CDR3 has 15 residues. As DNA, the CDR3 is TGTGCCAGCAGCGCGGCGGGCGGGGGGAATTCACCCCTCCACTTT. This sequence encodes CASSAAGGGNSPLHF. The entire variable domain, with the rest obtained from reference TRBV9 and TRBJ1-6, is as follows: DSGVTQTPKHLITATGQRVTLRCSPRSGDLSVYWYQQSLDQGLQFLIQYYNGEERAKGNILERFSAQQFPDLHSELNLSSLELGDSALYFCASSAAGGGNSPLHFGNGTRLTVT.

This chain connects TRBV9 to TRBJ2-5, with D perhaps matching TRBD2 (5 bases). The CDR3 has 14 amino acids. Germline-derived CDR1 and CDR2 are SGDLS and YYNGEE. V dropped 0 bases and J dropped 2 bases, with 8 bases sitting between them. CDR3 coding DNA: TGTGCCAGCAGCGTAGATCAGCGGCAAGAGACCCAGTACTTC. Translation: CASSVDQRQETQYF.

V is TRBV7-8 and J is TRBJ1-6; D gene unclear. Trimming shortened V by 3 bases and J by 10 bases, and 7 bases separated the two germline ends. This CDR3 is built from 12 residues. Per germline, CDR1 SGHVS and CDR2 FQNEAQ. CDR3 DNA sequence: TGTGCCAGCAGCTTCGCTGGGTCACCCCTCCACTTT. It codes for CASSFAGSPLHF.

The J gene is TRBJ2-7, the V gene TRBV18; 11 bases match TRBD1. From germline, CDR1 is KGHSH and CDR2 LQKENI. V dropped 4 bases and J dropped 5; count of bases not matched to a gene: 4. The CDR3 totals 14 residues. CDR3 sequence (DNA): TGTGCCAGCTCACGGGACAGGGGGTTCGACGAGCAGTACTTC. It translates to CASSRDRGFDEQYF.

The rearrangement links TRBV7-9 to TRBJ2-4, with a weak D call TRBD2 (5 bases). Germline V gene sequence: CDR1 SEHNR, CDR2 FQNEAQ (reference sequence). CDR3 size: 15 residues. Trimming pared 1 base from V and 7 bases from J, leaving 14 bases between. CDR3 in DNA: TGTGCCAGCAGCTTAGGGGATCGGGGTATCAACATTCAGTACTTC. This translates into CASSLGDRGINIQYF. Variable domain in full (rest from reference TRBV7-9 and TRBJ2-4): DTGVSQNPRHKITKRGQNVTFRCDPISEHNRLYWYRQTLGQGPEFLTYFQNEAQLEKSRLLSDRFSAERPKGSFSTLEIQRTEQGDSAMYLCASSLGDRGINIQYFGAGTRLSVL.

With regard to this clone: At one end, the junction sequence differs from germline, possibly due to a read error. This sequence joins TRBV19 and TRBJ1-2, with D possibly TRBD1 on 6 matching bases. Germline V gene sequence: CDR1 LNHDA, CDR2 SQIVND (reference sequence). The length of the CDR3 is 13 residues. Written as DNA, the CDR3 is TGTGCCAGTAGTATAGTAAAGGGACACTTTTTCTTCTTC. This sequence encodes CASSIVKGHFFFF.

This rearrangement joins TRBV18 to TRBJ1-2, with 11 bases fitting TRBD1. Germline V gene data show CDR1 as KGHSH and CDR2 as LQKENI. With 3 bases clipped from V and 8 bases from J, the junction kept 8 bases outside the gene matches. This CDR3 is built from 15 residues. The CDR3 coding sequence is TGTGCCAGCTCACCGAAAGGACAGGGGGCCGGCGGCTACACCTTC. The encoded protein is CASSPKGQGAGGYTF.

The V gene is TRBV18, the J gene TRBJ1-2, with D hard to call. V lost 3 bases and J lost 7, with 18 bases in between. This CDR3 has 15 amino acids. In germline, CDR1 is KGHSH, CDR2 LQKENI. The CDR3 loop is CASSPEGRSIGGYTF. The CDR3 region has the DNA TGTGCCAGCTCACCTGAGGGAAGAAGCATTGGTGGCTACACCTTC.

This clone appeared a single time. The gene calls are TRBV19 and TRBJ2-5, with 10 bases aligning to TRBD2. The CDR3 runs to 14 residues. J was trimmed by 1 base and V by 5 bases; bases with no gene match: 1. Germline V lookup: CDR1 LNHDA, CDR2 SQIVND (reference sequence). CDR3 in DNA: TGTGCCAGTAGTCCTAGCGGGGGCCAAGAGACCCAGTACTTC. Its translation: CASSPSGGQETQYF.

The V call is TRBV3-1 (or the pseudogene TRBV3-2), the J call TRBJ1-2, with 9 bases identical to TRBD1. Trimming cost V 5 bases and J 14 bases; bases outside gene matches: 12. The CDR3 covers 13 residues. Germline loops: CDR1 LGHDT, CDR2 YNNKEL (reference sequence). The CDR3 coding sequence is TGTGCCAGCAGCGATCGCATTGGGACAGGGAGGACCTTC. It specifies CASSDRIGTGRTF.

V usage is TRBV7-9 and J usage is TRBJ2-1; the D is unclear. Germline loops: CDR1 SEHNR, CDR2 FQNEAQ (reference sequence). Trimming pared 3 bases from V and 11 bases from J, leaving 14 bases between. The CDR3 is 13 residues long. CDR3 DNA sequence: TGTGCCAGCAGCTTCCCACAGACCCCTAAGCAGTTCTTC. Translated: CASSFPQTPKQFF.

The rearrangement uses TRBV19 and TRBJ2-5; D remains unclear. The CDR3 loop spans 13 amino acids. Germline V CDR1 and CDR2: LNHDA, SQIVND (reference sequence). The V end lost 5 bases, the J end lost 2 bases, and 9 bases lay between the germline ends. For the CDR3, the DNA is TGTGCCAGTAGTTTGTATGGACAAGAGACCCAGTACTTC. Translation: CASSLYGQETQYF.

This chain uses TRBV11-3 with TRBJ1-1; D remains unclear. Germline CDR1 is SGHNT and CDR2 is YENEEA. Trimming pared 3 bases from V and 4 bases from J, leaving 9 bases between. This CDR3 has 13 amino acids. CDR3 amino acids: CASSLQETTEAFF. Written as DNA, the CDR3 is TGTGCCAGCAGCTTGCAGGAAACCACTGAAGCTTTCTTT.

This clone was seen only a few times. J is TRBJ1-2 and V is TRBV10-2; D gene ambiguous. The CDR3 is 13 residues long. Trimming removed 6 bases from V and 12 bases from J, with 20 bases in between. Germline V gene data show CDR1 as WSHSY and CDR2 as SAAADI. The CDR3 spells CASSPEAKQFNTF. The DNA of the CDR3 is TGCGCCAGCAGCCCGGAGGCTAAACAATTCAACACCTTC.

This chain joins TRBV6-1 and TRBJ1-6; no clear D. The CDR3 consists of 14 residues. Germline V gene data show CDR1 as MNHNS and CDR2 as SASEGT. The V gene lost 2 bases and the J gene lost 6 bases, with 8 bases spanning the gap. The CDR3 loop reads CASSEPVGNSPLHF. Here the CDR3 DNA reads TGTGCCAGCAGTGAACCAGTAGGTAATTCACCCCTCCACTTT.

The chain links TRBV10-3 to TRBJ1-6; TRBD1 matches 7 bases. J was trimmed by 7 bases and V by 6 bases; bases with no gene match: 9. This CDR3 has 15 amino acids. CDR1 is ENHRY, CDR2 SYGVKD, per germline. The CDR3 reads CAISAARDSNSPLHF. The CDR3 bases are TGTGCCATCAGCGCAGCCCGGGACAGCAATTCACCCCTCCACTTT.

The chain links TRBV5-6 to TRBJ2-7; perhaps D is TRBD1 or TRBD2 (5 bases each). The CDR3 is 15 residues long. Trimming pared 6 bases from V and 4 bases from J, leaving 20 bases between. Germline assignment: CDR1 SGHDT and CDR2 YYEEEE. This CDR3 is CASKRGAGKIYEQYF. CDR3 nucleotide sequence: TGTGCCAGCAAGAGAGGGGCAGGGAAGATATACGAGCAGTACTTC. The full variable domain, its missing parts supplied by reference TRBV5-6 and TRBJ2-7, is DAGVTQSPTHLIKTRGQQVTLRCSPKSGHDTVSWYQQALGQGPQFIFQYYEEEERQRGNFPDRFSGHQFPNYSSELNVNALLLGDSALYLCASKRGAGKIYEQYFGPGTRLTVT.